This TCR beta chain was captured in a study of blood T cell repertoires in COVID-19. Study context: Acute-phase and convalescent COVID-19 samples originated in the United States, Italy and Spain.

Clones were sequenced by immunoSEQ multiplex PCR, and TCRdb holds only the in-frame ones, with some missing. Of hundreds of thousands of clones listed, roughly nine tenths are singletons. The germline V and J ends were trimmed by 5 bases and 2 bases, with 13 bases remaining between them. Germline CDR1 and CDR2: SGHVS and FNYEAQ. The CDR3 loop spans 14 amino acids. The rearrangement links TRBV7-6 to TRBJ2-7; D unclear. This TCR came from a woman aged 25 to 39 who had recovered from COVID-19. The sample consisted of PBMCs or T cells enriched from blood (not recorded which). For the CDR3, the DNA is TGTGCCAGCAGCCCTTCCTACCAAGCCTACGAGCAGTACTTC. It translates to CASSPSYQAYEQYF.